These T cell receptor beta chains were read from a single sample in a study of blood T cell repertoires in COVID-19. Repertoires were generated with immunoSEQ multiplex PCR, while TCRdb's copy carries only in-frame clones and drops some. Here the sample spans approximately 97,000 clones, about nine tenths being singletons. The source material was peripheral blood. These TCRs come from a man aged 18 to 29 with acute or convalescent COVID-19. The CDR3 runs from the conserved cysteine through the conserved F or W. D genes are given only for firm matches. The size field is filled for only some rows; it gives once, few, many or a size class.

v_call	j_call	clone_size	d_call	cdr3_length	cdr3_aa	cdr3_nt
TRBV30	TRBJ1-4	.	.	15	CAWSLGGATNEKLFF	TGTGCCTGGAGTCTCGGGGGGGCAACTAATGAAAAACTGTTTTTT
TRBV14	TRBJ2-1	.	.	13	CASSQEYGNEQFF	TGTGCCAGCAGCCAAGAGTACGGTAATGAGCAGTTCTTC
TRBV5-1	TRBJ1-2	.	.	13	CASSLEEDNGYTF	TGCGCCAGCAGCCTTGAAGAGGACAATGGCTACACCTTC
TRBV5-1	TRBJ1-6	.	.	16	CASSLELNSYNSPLHF	TGCGCCAGCAGCTTGGAGCTGAACTCCTATAATTCACCCCTCCACTTT
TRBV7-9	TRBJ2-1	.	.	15	CASSLVGVVGNEQFF	TGTGCCAGCAGCTTGGTGGGAGTCGTCGGAAATGAGCAGTTCTTC
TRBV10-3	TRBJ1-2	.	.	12	CAISERRDGYTF	TGTGCCATCAGTGAGAGGAGGGACGGCTACACCTTC
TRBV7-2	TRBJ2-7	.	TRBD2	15	CASSQLADLSYEQYF	TGTGCCAGCAGCCAACTAGCGGACCTCTCCTACGAGCAGTACTTC
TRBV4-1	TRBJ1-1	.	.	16	CASSLEHRAPNTEAFF	TGCGCCAGCAGCCTAGAACACAGGGCACCAAACACTGAAGCTTTCTTT
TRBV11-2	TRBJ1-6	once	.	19	CASSLGHQGRGANNSPLHF	TGTGCCAGCAGCTTAGGCCACCAAGGTCGGGGGGCAAATAATTCACCCCTCCACTTT
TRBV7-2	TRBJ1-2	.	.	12	CASSVTGNGYTF	TGTGCCAGCAGCGTTACAGGGAATGGCTACACCTTC
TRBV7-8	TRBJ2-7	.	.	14	CASSSREGAYEQYF	TGTGCCAGCAGCTCCAGGGAAGGGGCCTACGAGCAGTACTTC
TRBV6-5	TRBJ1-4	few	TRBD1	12	CASKQGVEKLFF	TGTGCCAGTAAACAGGGGGTTGAAAAACTGTTTTTT
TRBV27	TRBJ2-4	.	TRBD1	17	CASSLWPGQLAKNIQYF	TGTGCCAGCAGTTTATGGCCGGGACAGCTAGCCAAAAACATTCAGTACTTC
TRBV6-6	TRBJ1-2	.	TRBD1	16	CASTFNRGAGDYGYTF	TGTGCCAGCACCTTTAACAGGGGTGCAGGTGACTATGGCTACACCTTC
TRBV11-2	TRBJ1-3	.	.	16	CASSLGAGGGGNTIYF	TGTGCCAGCAGCTTAGGAGCCGGCGGTGGGGGGAACACCATATATTTT
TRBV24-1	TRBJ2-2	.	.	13	CATGAGNTGELFF	TGTGCCACCGGGGCAGGAAACACCGGGGAGCTGTTTTTT
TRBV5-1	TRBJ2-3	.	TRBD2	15	CASSLGAGVQDTQYF	TGCGCCAGCAGCTTGGGAGCGGGGGTCCAAGATACGCAGTATTTT
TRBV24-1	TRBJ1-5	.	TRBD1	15	CATSDSDRGGQPQHF	TGTGCCACCAGTGATTCGGACAGGGGGGGACAGCCCCAGCATTTT
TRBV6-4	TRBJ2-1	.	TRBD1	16	CASSDPGQGWVIEKFF	TGTGCCAGCAGTGACCCTGGACAGGGTTGGGTGATCGAAAAGTTCTTC
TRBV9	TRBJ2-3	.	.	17	CASSVDPPGGPADTQYF	TGTGCCAGCAGCGTAGACCCCCCGGGGGGCCCCGCAGATACGCAGTATTTT
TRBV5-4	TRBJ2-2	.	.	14	CASSLELATGELFF	TGTGCCAGCAGCTTGGAGTTGGCCACCGGGGAGCTGTTTTTT
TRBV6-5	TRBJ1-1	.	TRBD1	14	CASSHLDRDTEAFF	TGTGCCAGCAGCCATTTGGACAGGGACACTGAAGCTTTCTTT
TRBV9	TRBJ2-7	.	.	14	CASSVAGTPYEQYF	TGTGCCAGCAGCGTAGCAGGGACTCCTTACGAGCAGTACTTC
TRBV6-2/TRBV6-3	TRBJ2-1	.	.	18	CASSYGFAGLQNYNEQFF	TGTGCCAGCAGTTACGGTTTTGCTGGACTCCAGAACTACAATGAGCAGTTCTTC
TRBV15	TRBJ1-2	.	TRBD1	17	CATSRDTRTGGGYGYTF	TGTGCCACCAGCAGAGACACGCGGACAGGGGGAGGTTATGGCTACACCTTC
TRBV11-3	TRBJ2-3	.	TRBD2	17	CASSLVLSGGAVDTQYF	TGTGCCAGCAGCTTAGTCTTAAGCGGGGGGGCTGTAGATACGCAGTATTTT
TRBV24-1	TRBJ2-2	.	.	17	CATSDDPGRGNTGELFF	TGTGCCACCAGTGACGATCCCGGCAGGGGGAACACCGGGGAGCTGTTTTTT
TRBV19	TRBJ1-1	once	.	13	CASSIGHKPGAFF	TGTGCCAGTAGTATAGGGCATAAGCCGGGAGCTTTCTTT
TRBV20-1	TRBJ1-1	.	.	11	CSAREAAEAFF	TGCAGTGCTAGAGAGGCAGCTGAAGCTTTCTTT
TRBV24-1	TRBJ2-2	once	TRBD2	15	CATSDSSGRAGELFF	TGTGCCACCAGTGATTCTAGCGGGAGAGCCGGGGAGCTGTTTTTT
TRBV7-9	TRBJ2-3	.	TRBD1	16	CASSPDRGRSTDTQYF	TGTGCCAGCAGCCCGGACAGGGGGCGAAGCACAGATACGCAGTATTTT
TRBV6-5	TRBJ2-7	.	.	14	CASSPRGGDYEQYF	TGTGCCAGCAGCCCCCGCGGGGGCGACTACGAGCAGTACTTC
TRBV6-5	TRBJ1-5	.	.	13	CASDTFSNQPQHF	TGTGCCAGCGACACCTTTAGCAATCAGCCCCAGCATTTT
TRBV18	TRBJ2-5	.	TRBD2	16	CASSPVLAGLQETQYF	TGTGCCAGCTCACCAGTACTAGCGGGATTGCAAGAGACCCAGTACTTC
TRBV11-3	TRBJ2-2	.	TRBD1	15	CASSLGTGGTGELFF	TGTGCCAGCAGCTTGGGGACAGGGGGCACCGGGGAGCTGTTTTTT
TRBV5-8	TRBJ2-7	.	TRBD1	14	CASSSTDRAYEQYF	TGTGCCAGCAGTTCCACCGACAGGGCGTACGAGCAGTACTTC
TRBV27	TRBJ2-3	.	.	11	CASSPGDTQYF	TGTGCCAGCAGTCCAGGCGATACGCAGTATTTT
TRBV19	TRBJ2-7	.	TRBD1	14	CASTPDREVSEQYF	TGTGCCAGTACCCCGGACAGGGAGGTAAGCGAGCAGTACTTC
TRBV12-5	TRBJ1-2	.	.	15	CASGLARGDWGGYTF	TGTGCTAGTGGTTTGGCCCGCGGGGATTGGGGTGGCTACACCTTC
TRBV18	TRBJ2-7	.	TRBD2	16	CASSPARLAGPYEQYF	TGTGCCAGCTCACCCGCCCGACTAGCGGGCCCCTACGAGCAGTACTTC
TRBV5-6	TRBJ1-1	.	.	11	CASSQQGEAFF	TGTGCCAGCAGTCAACAGGGTGAAGCTTTCTTT
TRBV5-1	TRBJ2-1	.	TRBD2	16	CASSLELAGGGNEQFF	TGCGCCAGCAGCTTGGAACTAGCGGGAGGGGGCAATGAGCAGTTCTTC
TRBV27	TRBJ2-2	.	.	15	CASSLGGWNTGELFF	TGTGCCAGCAGTTTAGGCGGGTGGAACACCGGGGAGCTGTTTTTT
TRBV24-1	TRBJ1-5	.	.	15	CATSAGGSGNQPQHF	TGTGCCACCAGTGCGGGGGGTTCGGGCAATCAGCCCCAGCATTTT
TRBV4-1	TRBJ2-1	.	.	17	CASSQDFQGRLGDEQFF	TGCGCCAGCAGCCAAGATTTTCAGGGCCGTTTGGGCGATGAGCAGTTCTTC
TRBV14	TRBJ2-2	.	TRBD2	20	CASSHGYGTSGGARSGELFF	TGTGCCAGCAGCCATGGATACGGGACTAGCGGGGGGGCCCGGAGCGGGGAGCTGTTTTTT
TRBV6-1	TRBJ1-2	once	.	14	CASSEPGTMDGYTF	TGTGCCAGCAGTGAACCTGGGACAATGGATGGCTACACCTTC
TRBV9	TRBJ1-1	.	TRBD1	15	CASSFRDRMNTEAFF	TGTGCCAGCAGCTTCCGGGACAGAATGAACACTGAAGCTTTCTTT
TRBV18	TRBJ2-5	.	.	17	CASSPRTAGVGGETQYF	TGTGCCAGCTCACCTCGGACGGCCGGAGTGGGGGGAGAGACCCAGTACTTC
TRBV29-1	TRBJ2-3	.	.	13	CSTTGRGSDTQYF	TGCAGCACTACAGGAAGGGGTTCAGATACGCAGTATTTT
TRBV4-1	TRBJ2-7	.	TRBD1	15	CASSRPTGSAYEQYF	TGCGCCAGCAGCCGACCGACAGGGTCCGCCTACGAGCAGTACTTC
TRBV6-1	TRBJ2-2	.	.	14	CASSDRGNTGELFF	TGTGCCAGCAGTGACAGGGGGAACACCGGGGAGCTGTTTTTT